Following are 19 T cell receptor beta chains from one sample sequenced in a study of cytomegalovirus exposure and HLA in healthy donors. The PCR made use of 60 Vbeta and 13 Jbeta primers. Profiled with immunoSEQ multiplex PCR; TCRdb holds only in-frame clones, not every one. The table lists 85,000 to 130,000 clones, 84% of them singletons, with 1.2% in the top ten. The sample taken for sequencing was PBMCs. All receptors derive from a young woman in good health and CMV-seronegative.

This sequence joins TRBV19 and TRBJ2-1, with a possible D match to TRBD2 (6 bases). Per the germline V gene, CDR1 is LNHDA and CDR2 is SQIVND (reference sequence). V was trimmed by 10 bases and J by 4 bases, leaving 20 bases between them. This CDR3 has 15 residues. The CDR3 region has the DNA TGTGCCACCAAGTCCGAACTAGCTGTATACAATGAGCAGTTCTTC. This sequence encodes CATKSELAVYNEQFF.

The chain carries TRBV5-8 and TRBJ1-2; TRBD1 agrees at 7 bases. The length of the CDR3 is 17 residues. The V gene end was trimmed by 2 bases and the J gene end by 0 bases; junction bases not matched to a gene: 10. The germline V gene encodes CDR1 SGHTS and CDR2 YDEGEE. CDR3 coding DNA: TGTGCCAGCAGCTTTTGGCCCGGGACAGCAACTAACTATGGCTACACCTTC. It codes for CASSFWPGTATNYGYTF. Variable domain in full (rest from reference TRBV5-8 and TRBJ1-2): EAGVTQSPTHLIKTRGQQATLRCSPISGHTSVYWYQQALGLGLQFLLWYDEGEERNRGNFPPRFSGRQFPNYSSELNVNALELEDSALYLCASSFWPGTATNYGYTFGSGTRLTVV.

This chain uses TRBV19 with TRBJ2-7, with 9 bases aligning to TRBD1. Germline V gives CDR1 LNHDA, CDR2 SQIVND (reference sequence). V lost 4 bases to trimming and J lost 1 base; unmatched junction nucleotides: 5. The CDR3 consists of 15 residues. The CDR3 bases are TGTGCCAGTAGTACTGCCGGGACAGGGTCCTACGAGCAGTACTTC. It yields the protein CASSTAGTGSYEQYF.

The J gene is TRBJ2-1, the V gene TRBV7-2; 7 bases align to TRBD1. Germline V gives CDR1 SGHTA, CDR2 FQGNSA. The length of the CDR3 is 15 residues. Losses at the gene ends were 5 bases for V and 4 bases for J; bases not matched to a gene: 8. CDR3 sequence (DNA): TGTGCCAGCAGCCGCGGACAGGTGGCTTACAATGAGCAGTTCTTC. Translated: CASSRGQVAYNEQFF.

The chain combines TRBV19 with TRBJ2-7, with 7 nucleotides matching TRBD2. The germline gives CDR1 LNHDA, CDR2 SQIVND (reference sequence). The CDR3 is 14 amino acids. V was pared by 6 bases and J by 1 base, with 6 bases of the junction left unmatched. The CDR3 bases are TGTGCCAGTAGGCCAGGGAGGGTATCCTACGAGCAGTACTTC. Translating it yields CASRPGRVSYEQYF.

The chain has TRBV10-1 and TRBJ2-5; 16 bases fit TRBD2. The CDR3 totals 17 residues. Germline V gene sequence: CDR1 WNHNN, CDR2 SYGVQD (reference sequence). The ends lost 8 bases at V and 2 bases at J; junction bases unmatched: 8. CDR3 DNA sequence: TGCGCCAGCGCCGGGACTAGCGGGAGGGCTTATCAAGAGACCCAGTACTTC. Its protein is CASAGTSGRAYQETQYF.

This chain links TRBV5-4 with TRBJ2-3, with 15 bases identical to TRBD2. Germline V gene data show CDR1 as SGHNT and CDR2 as YYREEE (reference sequence). The CDR3 consists of 19 residues. Germline trimming cut 2 bases from V and 0 bases from J; bases unmatched to any gene: 7. For the CDR3, the DNA is TGTGCCAGCAGCTTTCGGACTAGCGGGGGGGCTCCTAGCACAGATACGCAGTATTTT. Encoded protein: CASSFRTSGGAPSTDTQYF.

This chain links TRBV7-3 with TRBJ2-2; TRBD1 matches 8 bases. In germline, CDR1 is SGHTA, CDR2 FQGTGA. CDR3 length equals 16 residues. With 5 bases clipped from V and 1 base from J, the junction kept 6 bases outside the gene matches. CDR3 amino acids: CASSATGTGNTGELFF. The DNA of the CDR3 is TGTGCCAGCAGCGCGACCGGGACAGGGAACACCGGGGAGCTGTTTTTT. Full variable domain (rest looked up from reference TRBV7-3 and TRBJ2-2): GAGVSQTPSNKVTEKGKYVELRCDPISGHTALYWYRQSLGQGPEFLIYFQGTGAADDSGLPNDRFFAVRPEGSVSTLKIQRTERGDSAVYLCASSATGTGNTGELFFGEGSRLTVL.

The table lists this clone with a count of one. CDR3 sequence (DNA): TGTGCCAGCGATAGCGGCCTTAGGGTCAGGTACTTC. Residues: CASDSGLRVRYF. The chain recombines TRBV28 with TRBJ2-5; perhaps TRBD2 as D (6 bases). The germline CDR1 and CDR2 sequences are MDHEN and SYDVKM. The CDR3 spans 12 residues. Trimming pared 8 bases from V and 13 bases from J, leaving 20 bases between.

V gene TRBV7-9 combines with J gene TRBJ2-1; 14 bases are shared with TRBD2. Germline V gene data show CDR1 as SEHNR and CDR2 as FQNEAQ (reference sequence). The CDR3 extends over 16 amino acids. The chain's CDR3 is CAGGGLAGGSDNEQFF. The CDR3 DNA reads TGTGCAGGGGGCGGACTAGCGGGAGGTTCAGACAATGAGCAGTTCTTC.

The gene calls are TRBV25-1 and TRBJ2-5; maybe TRBD1 (6 bases). Germline CDR1 reads MGHDK; CDR2 reads SYGVNS. V dropped 1 base and J dropped 5 bases, with 11 bases sitting between them. The CDR3 covers 14 residues. CDR3 region: CASSESHRVETQYF. In DNA form, the CDR3 reads TGTGCCAGCAGTGAATCCCACAGGGTGGAGACCCAGTACTTC.

This sequence joins TRBV28 and TRBJ2-5; D possibly corresponds to TRBD2 (7 bases). The CDR3 has 13 amino acids. Trimming took 9 bases from V and 4 from J, leaving 15 bases between them. Germline CDR1 is MDHEN and CDR2 is SYDVKM. The CDR3 coding sequence is TGTGCCAGTTCGGGGAGGGGGGCAGAGACCCAGTACTTC. As protein: CASSGRGAETQYF.

This sequence joins TRBV7-3 and TRBJ2-1, with 8 bases that match TRBD2. The V gene's germline CDR1 is SGHTA and CDR2 FQGTGA. CDR3 length: 13 residues. Losses at the gene ends were 8 bases for V and 5 bases for J; bases not matched to a gene: 5. The CDR3 spells CASATGGNNEQFF. CDR3 DNA sequence: TGTGCCAGCGCCACGGGGGGGAACAATGAGCAGTTCTTC.

The V call is TRBV11-2, the J call TRBJ2-4; the match to TRBD1 covers 7 bases. V lost 5 bases to trimming and J lost 4 bases; unmatched junction nucleotides: 5. Germline CDR1 SGHAT, CDR2 FQNNGV. This CDR3 has 14 residues. CDR3 residues: CASSQRQGKNIQYF. In nucleotides, the CDR3 is TGTGCCAGCAGCCAACGACAGGGTAAAAACATTCAGTACTTC. Full variable domain (missing parts from reference TRBV11-2 and TRBJ2-4): EAGVAQSPRYKIIEKRQSVAFWCNPISGHATLYWYQQILGQGPKLLIQFQNNGVVDDSQLPKDRFSAERLKGVDSTLKIQPAKLEDSAVYLCASSQRQGKNIQYFGAGTRLSVL.

This sequence joins TRBV30 and TRBJ2-7; the match to TRBD1 covers 9 bases. Germline V CDR1 and CDR2: GTSNPN, SVGIG (reference sequence). V lost 2 bases to trimming and J lost 2 bases; unmatched junction nucleotides: 10. The CDR3 is 16 amino acids. The CDR3 spells CAWSRTGALGPYEQYF. The CDR3 bases are TGTGCCTGGAGTAGGACAGGGGCCCTCGGGCCCTACGAGCAGTACTTC.

The CDR3 nucleotides are TGTGCCAGCAGTCCGGACATAAAGCACGCTGAAGCTTTCTTT. Translating gives CASSPDIKHAEAFF. This chain uses TRBV28 with TRBJ1-1, with a weak D call TRBD1 (5 bases). Germline values: CDR1 MDHEN, CDR2 SYDVKM. This CDR3 has 14 residues. Deletions cut 5 bases from V and 6 bases from J, with 16 bases between. Full variable domain (missing parts from reference TRBV28 and TRBJ1-1): DVKVTQSSRYLVKRTGEKVFLECVQDMDHENMFWYRQDPGLGLRLIYFSYDVKMKEKGDIPEGYSVSREKKERFSLILESASTNQTSMYLCASSPDIKHAEAFFGQGTRLTVV.

The chain recombines TRBV7-6 with TRBJ1-1; TRBD1 might be the D (5 bases). V lost 5 bases to trimming and J lost 2 bases, with 15 bases between them. In germline, CDR1 is SGHVS, CDR2 FNYEAQ. This CDR3 contains 15 residues. CDR3 loop: CASSKGAALNTEAFF. The CDR3 nucleotides read TGTGCCAGCAGCAAAGGGGCAGCCCTCAACACTGAAGCTTTCTTT.

The rearrangement uses TRBV7-2 and TRBJ1-3, with 8 bases fitting TRBD1. The CDR3 extends over 17 amino acids. Trimming cost V 5 bases and J 0 bases; bases outside gene matches: 9. CDR1 is SGHTA and CDR2 is FQGNSA in the germline V gene. CDR3 protein: CASSMPRTGSSGNTIYF. The CDR3 DNA reads TGTGCCAGCAGCATGCCGAGGACAGGGAGCTCTGGAAACACCATATATTTT.

The CDR3 DNA reads as TGTGCCAGCAGCGCCGGGACAGGGAATGGCTACACCTTC. Translation: CASSAGTGNGYTF. The chain carries TRBV7-2 and TRBJ1-2, with 9 bases identical to TRBD1. CDR3 length: 13 residues. Germline V CDR1 and CDR2: SGHTA, FQGNSA. V lost 5 bases to trimming and J lost 6 bases; unmatched junction nucleotides: 4. The variable domain in full, with the rest retrieved from reference TRBV7-2 and TRBJ1-2, is GAGVSQSPSNKVTEKGKDVELRCDPISGHTALYWYRQSLGQGLEFLIYFQGNSAPDKSGLPSDRFSAERTGGSVSTLTIQRTQQEDSAVYLCASSAGTGNGYTFGSGTRLTVV.